The clone carrying this T cell receptor beta chain was seen many times. No antigen is known for it. This record belongs to a study of CD8 T cells in ankylosing spondylitis. CDR1 and CDR2 from the germline V gene are SGHTA and FQGNSA. This CDR3 spans 15 amino acids. The V gene lost 5 bases and the J gene lost 5 bases, with 16 bases spanning the gap. Using its own MiXCR run on the 5' RACE reads, TCRdb lists one record per CDR3 protein. The profile shows about 130,000 distinct CDR3 sequences, approximately 9.7% of them singletons. The study, taken as a whole, reports: Some motif variants had been reported before (in reactive arthritis synovial fluid and blood). One TCR beta motif, made up of seven to nine highly homologous variants, appeared characteristic of ankylosing spondylitis blood.

The sample comprised blood, either unsorted or a sorted T cell fraction (not recorded which). V usage is TRBV7-2 and J usage is TRBJ2-1; the D gene is possibly TRBD1 (5 bases). This sequence was found in a male donor with ankylosing spondylitis or in good health (not recorded which). The CDR3 spells CASSIGHIQNNEQFF. CDR3 nucleotides: TGTGCCAGCAGCATTGGACACATACAAAACAATGAGCAGTTCTTC. Complete variable domain (other parts from reference TRBV7-2 and TRBJ2-1): GAGVSQSPSNKVTEKGKDVELRCDPISGHTALYWYRQSLGQGLEFLIYFQGNSAPDKSGLPSDRFSAERTGGSVSTLTIQRTQQEDSAVYLCASSIGHIQNNEQFFGPGTRLTVL.